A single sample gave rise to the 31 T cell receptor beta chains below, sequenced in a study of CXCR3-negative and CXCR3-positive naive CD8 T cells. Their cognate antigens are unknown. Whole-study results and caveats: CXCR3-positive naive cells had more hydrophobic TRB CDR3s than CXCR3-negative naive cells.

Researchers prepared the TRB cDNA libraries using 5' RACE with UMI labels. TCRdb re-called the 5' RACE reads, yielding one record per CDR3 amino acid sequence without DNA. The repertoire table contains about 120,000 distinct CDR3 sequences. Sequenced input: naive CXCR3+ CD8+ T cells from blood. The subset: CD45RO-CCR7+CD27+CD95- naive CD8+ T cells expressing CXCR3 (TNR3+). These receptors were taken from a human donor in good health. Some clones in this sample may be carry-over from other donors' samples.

The CDR3: CASSSNTGTQYF. The chain couples TRBV7-2 to TRBJ2-3. This CDR3 comprises 12 residues. Germline V gene sequence: CDR1 SGHTA, CDR2 FQGNSA.

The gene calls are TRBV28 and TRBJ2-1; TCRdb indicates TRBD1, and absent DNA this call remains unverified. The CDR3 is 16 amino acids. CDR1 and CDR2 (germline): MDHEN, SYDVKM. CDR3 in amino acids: CASIPERGPSYNEQFF.

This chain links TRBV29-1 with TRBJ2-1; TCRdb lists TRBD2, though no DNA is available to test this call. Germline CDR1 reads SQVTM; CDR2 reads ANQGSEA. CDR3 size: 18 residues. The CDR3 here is CSVAGGAGARGSYNEQFF.

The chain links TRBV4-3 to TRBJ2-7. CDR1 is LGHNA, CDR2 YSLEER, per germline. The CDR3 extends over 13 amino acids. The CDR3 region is CASSQDQTYEQYF.

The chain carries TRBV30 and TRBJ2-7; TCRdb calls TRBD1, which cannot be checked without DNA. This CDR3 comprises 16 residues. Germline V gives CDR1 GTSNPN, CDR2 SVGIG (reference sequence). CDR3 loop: CAWSVGLGARPYEQYF.

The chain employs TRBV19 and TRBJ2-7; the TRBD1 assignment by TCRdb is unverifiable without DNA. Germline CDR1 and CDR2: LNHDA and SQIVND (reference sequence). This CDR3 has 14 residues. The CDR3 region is CASSIQTGTYEQYF.

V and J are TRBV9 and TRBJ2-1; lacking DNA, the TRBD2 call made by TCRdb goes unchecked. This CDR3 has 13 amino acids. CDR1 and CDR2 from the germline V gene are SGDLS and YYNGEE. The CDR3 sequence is CASSVGGDNEQFF.

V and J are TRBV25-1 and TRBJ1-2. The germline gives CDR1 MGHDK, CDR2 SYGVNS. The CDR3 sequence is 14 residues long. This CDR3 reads CASSEGVRELGYTF.

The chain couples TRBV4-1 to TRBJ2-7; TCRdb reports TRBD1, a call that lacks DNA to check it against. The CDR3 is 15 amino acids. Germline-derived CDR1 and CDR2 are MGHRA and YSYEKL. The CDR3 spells CASSQDYTGMLEQYF.

The CDR3 loop is CSATKMEVNNEQFF. The genes are TRBV20-1 and TRBJ2-1; the TRBD2 assignment by TCRdb is unverifiable without DNA. Germline V gene data show CDR1 as DFQATT and CDR2 as SNEGSKA (reference sequence). The CDR3 loop spans 14 amino acids.

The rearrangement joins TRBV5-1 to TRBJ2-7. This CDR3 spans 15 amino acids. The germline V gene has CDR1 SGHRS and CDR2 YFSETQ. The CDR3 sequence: CASTQEGVGRYEQYF. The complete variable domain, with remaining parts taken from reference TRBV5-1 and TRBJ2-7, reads KAGVTQTPRYLIKTRGQQVTLSCSPISGHRSVSWYQQTPGQGLQFLFEYFSETQRNKGNFPGRFSGRQFSNSRSEMNVSTLELGDSALYLCASTQEGVGRYEQYFGPGTRLTVT.

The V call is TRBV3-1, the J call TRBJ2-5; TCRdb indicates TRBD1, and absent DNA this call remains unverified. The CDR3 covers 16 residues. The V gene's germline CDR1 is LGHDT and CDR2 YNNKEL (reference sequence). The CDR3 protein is CASSPPLFTPEGTQYF.

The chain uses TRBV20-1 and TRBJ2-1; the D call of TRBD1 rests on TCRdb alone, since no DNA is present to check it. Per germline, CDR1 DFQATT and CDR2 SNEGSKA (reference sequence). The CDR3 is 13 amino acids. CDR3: CSARGPVPGQQFF.

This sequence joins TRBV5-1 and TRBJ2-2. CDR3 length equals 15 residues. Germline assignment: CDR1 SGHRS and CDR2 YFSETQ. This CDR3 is CASSLLDMNTGELFF.

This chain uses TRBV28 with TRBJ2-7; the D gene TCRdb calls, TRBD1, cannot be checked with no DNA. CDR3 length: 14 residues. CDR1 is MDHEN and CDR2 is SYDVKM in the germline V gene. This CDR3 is CASSAGQGIDEQYF.

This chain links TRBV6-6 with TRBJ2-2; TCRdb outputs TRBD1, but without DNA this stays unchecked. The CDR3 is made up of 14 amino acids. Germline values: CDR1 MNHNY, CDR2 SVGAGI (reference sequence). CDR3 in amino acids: CASRSTGDTGELFF.

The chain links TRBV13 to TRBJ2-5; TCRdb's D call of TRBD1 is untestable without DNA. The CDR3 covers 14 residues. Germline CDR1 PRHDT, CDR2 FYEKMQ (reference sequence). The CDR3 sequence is CASMVGGAQETQYF.

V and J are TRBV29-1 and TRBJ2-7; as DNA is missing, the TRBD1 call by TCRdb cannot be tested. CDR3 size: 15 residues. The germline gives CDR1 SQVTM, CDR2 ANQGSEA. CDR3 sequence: CSVEGVGPVGYEQYF.

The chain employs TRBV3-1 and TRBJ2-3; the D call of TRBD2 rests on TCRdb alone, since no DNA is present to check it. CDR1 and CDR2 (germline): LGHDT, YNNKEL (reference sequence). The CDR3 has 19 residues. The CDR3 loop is CASSRHRRLAGERTDTQYF.

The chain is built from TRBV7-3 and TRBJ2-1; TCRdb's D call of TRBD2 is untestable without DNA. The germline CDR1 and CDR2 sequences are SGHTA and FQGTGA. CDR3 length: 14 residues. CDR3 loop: CASSPPGLLNEQFF.

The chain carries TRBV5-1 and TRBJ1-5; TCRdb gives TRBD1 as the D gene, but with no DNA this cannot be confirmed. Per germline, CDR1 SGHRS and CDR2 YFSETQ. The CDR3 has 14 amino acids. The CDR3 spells CASSPGTDNQPQHF.

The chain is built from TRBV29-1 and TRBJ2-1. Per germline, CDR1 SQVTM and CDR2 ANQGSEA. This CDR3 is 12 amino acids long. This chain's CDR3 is CSVEFRYNEQFF.

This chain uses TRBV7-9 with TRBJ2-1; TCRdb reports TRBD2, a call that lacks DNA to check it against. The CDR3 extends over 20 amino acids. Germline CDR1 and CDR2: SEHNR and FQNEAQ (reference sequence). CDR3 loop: CASSSTYRTSGGRSYNEQFF.

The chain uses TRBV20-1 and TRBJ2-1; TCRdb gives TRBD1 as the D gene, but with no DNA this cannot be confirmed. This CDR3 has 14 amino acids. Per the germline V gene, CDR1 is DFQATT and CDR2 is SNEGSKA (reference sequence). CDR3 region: CSSPGHRSYNEQFF.

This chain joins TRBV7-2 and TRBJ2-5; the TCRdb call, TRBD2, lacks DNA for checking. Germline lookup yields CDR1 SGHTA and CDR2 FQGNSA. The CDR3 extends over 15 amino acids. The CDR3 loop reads CASSLDFARRETQYF.

This CDR3 is CASSQTGQGGDGYTF. This chain joins TRBV6-5 and TRBJ1-2; the D call from TCRdb, TRBD1, cannot be confirmed without DNA. CDR1 and CDR2 (germline): MNHEY, SVGAGI. The CDR3 has 15 amino acids.

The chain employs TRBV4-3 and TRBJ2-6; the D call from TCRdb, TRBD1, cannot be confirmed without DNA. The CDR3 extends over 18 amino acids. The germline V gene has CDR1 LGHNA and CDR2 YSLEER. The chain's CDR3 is CASSQGGQGPSGANVLTF.

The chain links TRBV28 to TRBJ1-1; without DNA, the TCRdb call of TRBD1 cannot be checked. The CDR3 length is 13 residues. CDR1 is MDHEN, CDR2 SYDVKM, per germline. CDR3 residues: CASKLQGGTEAFF.

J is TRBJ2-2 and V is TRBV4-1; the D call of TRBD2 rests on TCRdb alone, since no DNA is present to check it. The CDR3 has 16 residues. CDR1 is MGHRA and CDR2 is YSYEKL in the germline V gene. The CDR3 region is CASSQGGTIDAGELFF.

The CDR3 sequence is CATSPLEGDTQYF. The gene calls are TRBV15 and TRBJ2-3. Per germline, CDR1 LNHNV and CDR2 YYDKDF (reference sequence). This CDR3 is built from 13 residues.

CDR3: CASSGRGADTQYF. V gene TRBV11-3 combines with J gene TRBJ2-3; TCRdb lists TRBD1, though no DNA is available to test this call. The CDR3 has 13 residues. Germline CDR1 and CDR2: SGHNT and YENEEA.